Following are 27 T cell receptor beta chains from one sample sequenced in a study of response to subunit inactivated influenza vaccine. TCRdb analysed the RT-PCR reads with MiXCR anew, one entry per CDR3 protein. The data show about 170,000 distinct CDR3 sequences, with less than 15% seen just once and approximately 32% held by the top ten. The same sample was also used in a study of T cells expressing NK-cell markers. Per that paper: cDNA encoding TCR beta was synthesized via 5'RACE template switching incorporating UMIs.

The material was CD8+ T cells sorted from PBMCs, obtained less than 13 days after vaccination. The source of these receptors is a man aged 45 to 65 who received an inactivated influenza vaccine.

This clonotype was seen many times. The chain combines TRBV25-1 with TRBJ2-4; 8 bases are a match to TRBD1. Germline lookup yields CDR1 MGHDK and CDR2 SYGVNS. Trimming removed 4 bases from V and 12 bases from J; junction bases left unmatched: 5. The CDR3 extends over 12 amino acids. CDR3: CASSGGDRHQYF. CDR3 DNA sequence: TGTGCCAGCAGTGGGGGGGACAGGCATCAGTACTTC.

This clonotype was seen a few times. The rearrangement links TRBV12-3 or TRBV12-4 to TRBJ1-5; a weak D match, TRBD1 (5 bases). V lost 5 bases and J lost 3, with 11 bases in between. The CDR3 extends over 14 amino acids. CDR3 in amino acids: CASSQTALNQPQHF. The CDR3 bases are TGTGCCAGCAGTCAGACAGCCCTCAATCAGCCCCAGCATTTT.

This clonotype was seen only a few times. The chain has TRBV27 and TRBJ2-5; no clear D gene. V shed 1 base and J shed 0 bases, with 6 bases lying between them. Germline CDR1 is MNHEY and CDR2 is SMNVEV (reference sequence). This CDR3 spans 14 amino acids. The CDR3 region is CASSLWADQETQYF. CDR3 in DNA: TGTGCCAGCAGTTTATGGGCAGACCAAGAGACCCAGTACTTC.

A few counts support this clonotype. V and J are TRBV20-1 and TRBJ2-5; 12 bases match TRBD2. The CDR3 consists of 16 residues. Germline loops: CDR1 DFQATT, CDR2 SNEGSKA (reference sequence). The junction had 15 bases not matched to a gene; V was cut back by 8 bases and J by 5 bases. The CDR3 region is CSSVGPLAGGPETQYF. The CDR3 DNA sequence: TGCAGTAGCGTGGGTCCTCTAGCGGGGGGGCCGGAGACCCAGTACTTC.

This clonotype has only a few counts. V usage is TRBV28 and J usage is TRBJ2-2; 13 bases match TRBD2. This CDR3 is built from 16 residues. V lost 5 bases and J lost 5; bases outside the gene matches: 5. Germline V gene lookup returns CDR1 MDHEN and CDR2 SYDVKM. CDR3 loop: CASSPGLAGETGELFF. The CDR3 coding sequence is TGTGCCAGCAGTCCCGGACTAGCGGGAGAGACCGGGGAGCTGTTTTTT.

The chain carries TRBV29-1 and TRBJ1-1, with a tentative D call TRBD1 (5 bases). Deletions cut 5 bases from V and 2 bases from J, with 15 bases between. The CDR3 length is 14 residues. Germline assignment: CDR1 SQVTM and CDR2 ANQGSEA. The DNA for the CDR3 is TGCAGCGTTATGGGGGGGAGGGGAAACACTGAAGCTTTCTTT. This encodes CSVMGGRGNTEAFF.

A note on this clonotype: Germline is not matched at one junction end, which may reflect a read error. V is TRBV3-1 and J is TRBJ2-1; 15 bases fit TRBD2. This CDR3 has 15 residues. CDR1 LGHDT and CDR2 YNNKEL come from the germline V gene (reference sequence). The CDR3 spells CTSSQGLAGGSEQFF. CDR3 coding DNA: TGTACCAGCAGCCAAGGACTAGCGGGAGGGTCAGAGCAGTTCTTC.

The V call is TRBV5-8, the J call TRBJ1-1, with D uncertain. The CDR3 loop spans 13 amino acids. In germline, CDR1 is SGHTS, CDR2 YDEGEE. Trimming shortened V by 2 bases and J by 1 base, and 6 bases separated the two germline ends. The CDR3 nucleotides are TGTGCCAGCAGCTTCGCGACGAACACTGAAGCTTTCTTT. It codes for CASSFATNTEAFF.

The chain links TRBV12-3 or TRBV12-4 to TRBJ2-7, with D possibly TRBD1 on 6 matching bases. The CDR3 consists of 13 residues. V was clipped by 3 bases and J by 4 bases, with 10 bases between them. CDR3 region: CASSFWQGYEQYF. The CDR3 nucleotides read TGTGCCAGCAGTTTCTGGCAGGGGTACGAGCAGTACTTC.

This clonotype was recorded a few times. V is TRBV10-3 and J is TRBJ2-5; 8 bases match TRBD1. Germline values: CDR1 ENHRY, CDR2 SYGVKD. The V and J ends lost 2 bases and 4 bases, in that order; junction bases with no gene match: 3. CDR3 length: 14 amino acids. This chain's CDR3 is CAISETGGSETQYF. CDR3 nucleotides: TGTGCCATCAGTGAGACAGGGGGTTCAGAGACCCAGTACTTC.

This clonotype was seen only a few times. The chain combines TRBV27 with TRBJ2-7; 10 bases match TRBD1. Germline V CDR1 and CDR2: MNHEY, SMNVEV (reference sequence). The V and J ends lost 5 bases and 3 bases, in that order; junction bases with no gene match: 4. CDR3 size: 14 residues. DNA for the CDR3: TGTGCCAGCAGTCAGGGACAGGGGTTCTACGAGCAGTACTTC. Its translation is CASSQGQGFYEQYF.

As regards this clonotype: Since a much larger clone is just one base distant, this may be a read error. The J gene is TRBJ2-1, the V gene TRBV29-1; TRBD1 agrees at 9 bases. Germline CDR1 SQVTM, CDR2 ANQGSEA. This CDR3 contains 15 residues. The CDR3 region is CTAYPGTGLYNEQFF. The CDR3 nucleotides are TGCACCGCCTACCCCGGGACAGGGCTTTACAATGAGCAGTTCTTC.

This clonotype occurred many times. V usage is TRBV9 and J usage is TRBJ2-3; TRBD2 aligns across 10 bases. This CDR3 is 16 amino acids long. Trimming took 4 bases from V and 6 from J; bases not matched to a gene: 11. CDR1 and CDR2 (germline): SGDLS, YYNGEE. The CDR3 protein is CASSSQREGGLDTQYF. In nucleotides, the CDR3 is TGTGCCAGCAGCTCTCAGCGGGAGGGCGGCCTCGATACGCAGTATTTT. Full variable domain (remainder filled in from reference TRBV9 and TRBJ2-3): DSGVTQTPKHLITATGQRVTLRCSPRSGDLSVYWYQQSLDQGLQFLIQYYNGEERAKGNILERFSAQQFPDLHSELNLSSLELGDSALYFCASSSQREGGLDTQYFGPGTRLTVL.

This clonotype was picked up a small number of times. The V and J genes are TRBV6-5 and TRBJ2-7, with TRBD2 matching 8 bases. J gave up 2 bases and V 5 bases, and 8 bases lay outside the gene matches. The CDR3 sequence is 15 residues long. The germline gives CDR1 MNHEY, CDR2 SVGAGI. For the CDR3, the DNA is TGTGCCAGCAGTCTACTACGGGGGGGGCCCTACGAGCAGTACTTC. Encoded protein: CASSLLRGGPYEQYF.

The chain combines TRBV6-2 or TRBV6-3 with TRBJ2-7; D is perhaps TRBD2 (7 bases). Germline CDR1 reads MNHEY; CDR2 reads SVGEGT. Trimming left V 5 bases short and J 5 bases short, with 16 bases between. CDR3 length equals 14 residues. CDR3 in amino acids: CASSPEWRGHEQYF. DNA of the CDR3: TGTGCCAGCAGTCCCGAGTGGCGGGGGCACGAGCAGTACTTC.

This clonotype was picked up a small number of times. V usage is TRBV4-2 and J usage is TRBJ1-3; the D gene is possibly TRBD1 (6 bases). The CDR3 consists of 16 residues. V lost 1 base and J lost 3, with 13 bases in between. CDR1 is LGHNA, CDR2 YNFKEQ, per germline. The CDR3 sequence: CASSQVRGDNGNTIYF. The CDR3 coding sequence is TGTGCCAGCAGCCAAGTTCGGGGGGACAATGGAAACACCATATATTTT.

This clonotype came up a few times. A much larger clone lies one base from this, so it may be a read error. This chain uses TRBV7-9 with TRBJ2-1; D is ambiguous. Trimming pared 7 bases from V and 3 bases from J, leaving 7 bases between. This CDR3 has 12 amino acids. Looked up from germline, CDR1 is SEHNR and CDR2 is FQNEAQ (reference sequence). CDR3 protein: CASNSDYNEQFF. CDR3 in DNA: TGTGCCAGCAACTCGGACTACAATGAGCAGTTCTTC.

Written as DNA, the CDR3 is TGTGCCAGCAGCTTAGTGCGGGCTAGCGGGGGAATGAGGGACACAGATACGCAGTATTTT. This sequence encodes CASSLVRASGGMRDTDTQYF. J is TRBJ2-3 and V is TRBV7-8; 10 nucleotides line up with TRBD2. The germline gives CDR1 SGHVS, CDR2 FQNEAQ. This CDR3 is 20 amino acids long. J lost 2 bases, V lost 1 base, and 15 bases had no gene match.

This clonotype was observed a handful of times. The rearrangement joins TRBV6-2 or TRBV6-3 to TRBJ2-3, with 12 nucleotides matching TRBD2. The CDR3 has 18 residues. The germline gives CDR1 MNHEY, CDR2 SVGEGT. Unmatched junction bases numbered 13, after V lost 2 bases and J lost 7 bases. The CDR3 DNA reads as TGTGCCAGCAGTTACCCCGTCGAGACTAGCGGGAGCCGTTATACGCAGTATTTT. It translates to CASSYPVETSGSRYTQYF.

This clonotype was detected only a few times. The genes are TRBV6-4 and TRBJ2-7, with 11 bases identical to TRBD1. The germline gives CDR1 MRHNA, CDR2 SNTAGT. The CDR3 sequence is 15 residues long. The J segment lost 2 bases and the V segment lost 7 bases, leaving 7 bases of the junction unmatched. In nucleotides, the CDR3 is TGTGCCAGCACCCTGAGGGGACAGGGGGCCTACGAGCAGTACTTC. Translated, it gives CASTLRGQGAYEQYF.

This chain links TRBV28 with TRBJ2-7, with D possibly TRBD1 on 6 matching bases. The CDR3 runs to 14 residues. Trimming stripped 0 bases from V and 5 bases from J, with 11 bases between. Germline V gene lookup returns CDR1 MDHEN and CDR2 SYDVKM. CDR3 loop: CASSLWDSSHEQYF. DNA of the CDR3: TGTGCCAGCAGTTTATGGGACAGCTCTCACGAGCAGTACTTC.

This clonotype has more than one count but fewer than ten. The CDR3 sequence: CASSPERALYQETQYF. CDR3 bases: TGTGCCAGCAGCCCCGAGAGGGCCCTGTACCAAGAGACCCAGTACTTC. This chain links TRBV4-2 with TRBJ2-5; a weak D match, TRBD2 (5 bases). The CDR3 runs 16 residues. V was pared by 4 bases and J by 0 bases, with 15 bases between. CDR1 and CDR2 (germline): LGHNA, YNFKEQ.

CDR3 loop: CASSPLGSGYQETQYF. CDR3 nucleotides: TGTGCCAGCAGTCCCTTAGGTAGCGGATACCAAGAGACCCAGTACTTC. The gene calls are TRBV12-3 or TRBV12-4 and TRBJ2-5; D possibly corresponds to TRBD2 (6 bases). This CDR3 region has 16 residues. Deletions cut 5 bases from V and 0 bases from J, with 16 bases between.

V is TRBV12-3 or TRBV12-4 and J is TRBJ2-1; D is uncertain. The CDR3 has 14 amino acids. With 4 bases removed from V and 9 bases from J, the gap between germline ends came to 16 bases. The CDR3 DNA reads TGTGCCAGCAGTTCCAGCCTTGAGAATGGTGAGCAGTTCTTC. It is translated as CASSSSLENGEQFF.

This sequence joins TRBV20-1 and TRBJ2-6, with 9 positions matching TRBD1. The CDR3 runs to 18 residues. Trimming removed 2 bases from V and 12 bases from J; junction bases left unmatched: 20. Per the germline V gene, CDR1 is DFQATT and CDR2 is SNEGSKA (reference sequence). Written as DNA, the CDR3 is TGCAGTGCTAGAAAGGACAGGGGACCCCGTTATGTGGATAGCGTCCTGACTTTC. Amino acids: CSARKDRGPRYVDSVLTF.

V usage is TRBV7-2 and J usage is TRBJ1-2; unclear D gene. The CDR3 loop spans 17 amino acids. In germline, CDR1 is SGHTA, CDR2 FQGNSA. V lost 5 bases, J lost 8 bases, and 27 bases lay in between. CDR3 region: CASSPNVGVPPIKGYTF. The CDR3 DNA reads TGTGCCAGCAGCCCGAACGTCGGGGTTCCACCTATAAAAGGCTACACCTTC.

The J gene is TRBJ1-1, the V gene TRBV7-6, with D perhaps matching TRBD1 (6 bases). The V gene's germline CDR1 is SGHVS and CDR2 FNYEAQ. The V end was cut by 4 bases, the J end by 0 bases, with 12 bases between. The CDR3 contains 15 residues. In DNA form, the CDR3 reads TGTGCCAGCAGCTCTCACAGGGACATGAACACTGAAGCTTTCTTT. Translation gives CASSSHRDMNTEAFF.